The rows below give T cell receptor beta chains drawn from one sample of a study of neoadjuvant anti-PD-1 for oral cavity cancer. Clones were read by immunoSEQ multiplex PCR, and TCRdb kept only the in-frame ones, dropping some. The table includes 9,500 to 15,000 clones, 60% to 80% detected once. This specimen was PBMCs, taken after nivolumab (anti-PD-1) treatment. The receptors were gathered from a person between 40 and 79 years old with oral cavity squamous cell carcinoma. The conserved cysteine and the conserved F or W are not part of the CDR3 here.

CDR3 length: 10; V gene: TRBV12-5; J gene: TRBJ1-4; CDR3 protein: ASGPETGTLF
CDR3 length: 13; V gene: TRBV5-4; J gene: TRBJ2-3; CDR3 protein: ASSLRNPAWDTQY
CDR3 length: 12; V gene: TRBV6-1; J gene: TRBJ2-3; CDR3 protein: ASSEGRGGDTQY
CDR3 length: 14; V gene: TRBV7-9; J gene: TRBJ2-3; CDR3 protein: ASSLGLAGPTDTQY
CDR3 length: 13; V gene: TRBV7-8; J gene: TRBJ2-7; CDR3 protein: ASSLVIGSSYEQY
CDR3 length: 13; V gene: TRBV5-1; J gene: TRBJ1-4; CDR3 protein: ASSLAWSPNEKLF
CDR3 length: 12; V gene: TRBV11-2; J gene: TRBJ1-2; CDR3 protein: ASSLVRGMGGYT
CDR3 length: 15; V gene: TRBV7-9; J gene: TRBJ1-4; CDR3 protein: ASSLAMIGLPNEKLF
CDR3 length: 13; V gene: TRBV2; J gene: TRBJ1-1; CDR3 protein: ASGTEQGLNTEAF
CDR3 length: 11; V gene: TRBV5-1; J gene: TRBJ2-7; CDR3 protein: ASSSTIYYEQY